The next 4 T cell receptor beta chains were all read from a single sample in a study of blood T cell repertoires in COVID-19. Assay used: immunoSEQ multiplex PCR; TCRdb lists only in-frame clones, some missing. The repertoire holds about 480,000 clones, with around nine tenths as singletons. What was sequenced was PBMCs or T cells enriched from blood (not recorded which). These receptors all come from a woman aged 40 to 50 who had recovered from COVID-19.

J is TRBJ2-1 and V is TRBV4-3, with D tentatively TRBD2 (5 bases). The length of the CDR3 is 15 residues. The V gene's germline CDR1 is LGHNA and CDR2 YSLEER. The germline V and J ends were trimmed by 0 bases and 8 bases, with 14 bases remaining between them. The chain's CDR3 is CASSQELTIGDEQFF. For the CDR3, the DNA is TGCGCCAGCAGCCAAGAATTGACTATAGGCGATGAGCAGTTCTTC.

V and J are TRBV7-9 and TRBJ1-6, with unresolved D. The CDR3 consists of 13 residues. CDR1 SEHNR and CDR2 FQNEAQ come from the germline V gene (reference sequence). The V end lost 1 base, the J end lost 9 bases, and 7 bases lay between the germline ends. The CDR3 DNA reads TGTGCCAGCAGCTTAGAGGAGGGTTCACCCCTCCACTTT. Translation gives CASSLEEGSPLHF.

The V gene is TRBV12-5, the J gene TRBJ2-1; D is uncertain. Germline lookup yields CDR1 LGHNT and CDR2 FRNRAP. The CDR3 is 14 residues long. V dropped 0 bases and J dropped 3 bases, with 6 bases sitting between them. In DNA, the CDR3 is TGTGCTAGTGGTTTGGTCAACATCTACAATGAGCAGTTCTTC. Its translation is CASGLVNIYNEQFF.

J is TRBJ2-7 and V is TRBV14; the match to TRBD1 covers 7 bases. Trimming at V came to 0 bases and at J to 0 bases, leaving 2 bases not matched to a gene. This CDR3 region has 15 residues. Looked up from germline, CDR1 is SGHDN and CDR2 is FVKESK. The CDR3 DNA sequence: TGTGCCAGCAGCCAAGACAGGGGGTTCTCCTACGAGCAGTACTTC. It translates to CASSQDRGFSYEQYF. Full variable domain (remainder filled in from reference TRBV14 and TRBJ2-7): EAGVTQFPSHSVIEKGQTVTLRCDPISGHDNLYWYRRVMGKEIKFLLHFVKESKQDESGMPNNRFLAERTGGTYSTLKVQPAELEDSGVYFCASSQDRGFSYEQYFGPGTRLTVT.